Presented here are 13 T cell receptor beta chains from one specimen sequenced in a study of graft-versus-host responses after intestinal transplantation. No cognate antigen is known for these TCRs. The method was immunoSEQ multiplex PCR; TCRdb's version includes in-frame clones alone and lacks a portion of them. The sample lists about 120,000 clones, around 95% occurring once. This specimen was unstimulated CD8+ T cells sorted from spleen or lymph node cells, taken before intestinal transplant. These receptors were collected from a human donor who received an intestinal transplant.

This clone was seen just once. The V call is TRBV19, the J call TRBJ2-1; possibly TRBD2 for D (5 bases). CDR1 is LNHDA, CDR2 SQIVND, per germline (reference sequence). The CDR3 totals 13 residues. The V gene lost 5 bases and the J gene lost 6 bases, with 11 bases spanning the gap. The CDR3 here is CASSELEGNEQFF. As DNA, the CDR3 is TGTGCCAGTAGTGAACTAGAGGGCAATGAGCAGTTCTTC.

V usage is TRBV29-1 and J usage is TRBJ1-2, with TRBD1 matching 9 bases. Trimming cost V 2 bases and J 2 bases; bases outside gene matches: 3. The CDR3 extends over 14 amino acids. Germline CDR1 and CDR2: SQVTM and ANQGSEA. This CDR3 reads CSVERDRVNYGYTF. The CDR3 DNA follows: TGCAGCGTTGAACGGGACAGGGTAAACTATGGCTACACCTTC.

The chain has TRBV9 and TRBJ2-1; TRBD2 matches 8 bases. Germline V gives CDR1 SGDLS, CDR2 YYNGEE. V trimming: 0 bases; J trimming: 7 bases; junction bases outside the gene matches: 6. CDR3 size: 15 residues. The CDR3 is CASSVGGTSMNEQFF. The CDR3 DNA is TGTGCCAGCAGCGTAGGAGGGACTAGTATGAATGAGCAGTTCTTC.

The J gene is TRBJ2-1, the V gene TRBV29-1; TRBD2 matches at 8 bases. CDR1 and CDR2 (germline): SQVTM, ANQGSEA. The CDR3 spans 14 residues. Trimming cost V 3 bases and J 10 bases; bases outside gene matches: 11. The CDR3 DNA is TGCAGCGTTGATTCGGCGGGAGGAACTGGGGAGCAGTTCTTC. Its protein is CSVDSAGGTGEQFF.

The genes are TRBV27 and TRBJ2-1; D perhaps matches TRBD2 (6 bases). Germline loops: CDR1 MNHEY, CDR2 SMNVEV (reference sequence). The ends were cut back, 3 bases at V and 2 bases at J, with 17 bases in the middle. The CDR3 has 17 residues. The CDR3 DNA sequence: TGTGCCAGCAGTTTCGGGGGAGAAGTTCCCCCCTACAATGAGCAGTTCTTC. This translates into CASSFGGEVPPYNEQFF.

The chain recombines TRBV18 with TRBJ2-5; a weak D match, TRBD1 (5 bases). TRBJ2-7 matches the DNA end more closely, so the J call is doubtful. CDR3 length: 14 amino acids. Germline values: CDR1 KGHSH, CDR2 LQKENI. The CDR3 DNA follows: TGTGCCAGCTCACCGGGGCAGAGCTCCTACGAGCAGTACTTC. Translating gives CASSPGQSSYEQYF.

This clone has only a few counts. The chain links TRBV9 to TRBJ1-2; TRBD1 is a possible D gene (6 bases). V was clipped by 3 bases and J by 8 bases, with 14 bases between them. This CDR3 region has 13 residues. Looked up from germline, CDR1 is SGDLS and CDR2 is YYNGEE. Here the CDR3 DNA reads TGTGCCAGCAGCGGGGACGGGACAATCGGCTACACCTTC. Its protein is CASSGDGTIGYTF.

The chain carries TRBV7-2 and TRBJ2-7; 8 nucleotides agree with TRBD2. The trim removed 6 bases at V and 3 bases at J, leaving 7 bases unmatched. The CDR3 length is 14 residues. Germline CDR1 reads SGHTA; CDR2 reads FQGNSA. CDR3 protein: CASRSAGEGYEQYF. CDR3 nucleotides: TGTGCCAGCAGGTCAGCGGGAGAGGGCTACGAGCAGTACTTC. The full variable domain, rest sourced from reference TRBV7-2 and TRBJ2-7, is GAGVSQSPSNKVTEKGKDVELRCDPISGHTALYWYRQSLGQGLEFLIYFQGNSAPDKSGLPSDRFSAERTGGSVSTLTIQRTQQEDSAVYLCASRSAGEGYEQYFGPGTRLTVT.

V and J are TRBV27 and TRBJ2-7; D remains ambiguous. CDR1 MNHEY and CDR2 SMNVEV come from the germline V gene (reference sequence). The CDR3 totals 16 residues. V was pared by 2 bases and J by 6 bases, with 20 bases between. The CDR3, as DNA: TGTGCCAGCAGTTTACGTGGTTTGCCTGTCGATGGCGAGCAGTACTTC. Translation: CASSLRGLPVDGEQYF.

The chain employs TRBV2 and TRBJ2-2; D unresolved. CDR1 SNHLY and CDR2 FYNNEI come from the germline V gene. Trimming pared 7 bases from V and 6 bases from J, leaving 12 bases between. CDR3 length: 13 amino acids. In nucleotides, the CDR3 is TGTGCCAGCACCACGCCACTGGCCGGGGAGCTGTTTTTT. Its translation is CASTTPLAGELFF.

V and J are TRBV4-1 and TRBJ2-7; 8 nucleotides line up with TRBD1. The CDR3 length is 15 residues. V lost 1 base and J lost 2; bases outside the gene matches: 4. CDR1 is MGHRA and CDR2 is YSYEKL in the germline V gene. In nucleotides, the CDR3 is TGCGCCAGCAGCCAAGTAACGGGACAGGCCTACGAGCAGTACTTC. Translation gives CASSQVTGQAYEQYF.

The CDR3 loop is CASSGLANTEAFF. In nucleotides, the CDR3 is TGTGCCAGTTCTGGGTTAGCGAACACTGAAGCTTTCTTT. This chain joins TRBV19 and TRBJ1-1; the D is unclear. CDR3 length equals 13 residues. Germline CDR1 LNHDA, CDR2 SQIVND (reference sequence). Trimming stripped 8 bases from V and 1 base from J, with 11 bases between.

V and J are TRBV9 and TRBJ2-2; 9 bases line up with TRBD1. J lost 6 bases, V lost 3 bases, and 6 bases had no gene match. This CDR3 contains 15 residues. The germline gives CDR1 SGDLS, CDR2 YYNGEE. The DNA for the CDR3 is TGTGCCAGCAGCGCGGGACAGGGAGGGGCCGGGGAGCTGTTTTTT. As protein: CASSAGQGGAGELFF.